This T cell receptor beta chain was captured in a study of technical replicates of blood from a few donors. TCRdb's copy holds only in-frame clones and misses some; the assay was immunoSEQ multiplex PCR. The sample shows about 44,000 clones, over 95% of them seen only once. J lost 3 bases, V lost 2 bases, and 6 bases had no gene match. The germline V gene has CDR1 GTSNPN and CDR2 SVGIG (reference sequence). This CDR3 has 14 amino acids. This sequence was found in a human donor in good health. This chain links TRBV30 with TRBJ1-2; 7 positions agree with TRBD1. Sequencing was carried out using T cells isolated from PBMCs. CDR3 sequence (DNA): TGTGCCTGGAGTAAGGGACAGTTTTACTATGGCTACACCTTC. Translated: CAWSKGQFYYGYTF.